This TCR beta chain was recovered during a study of shared clonotypes between healthy human individuals. Only in-frame clones appear in the TCRdb table, and some are missing; sequencing was by immunoSEQ multiplex PCR. Of about 2.4 million clones in the sample, over 85% are singletons; the top ten hold approximately 0.36%. In regard to this clone: The antigen remains undetermined.

CDR3 size: 13 residues. Germline CDR1 reads SGHTA; CDR2 reads FQGTGA. The trim removed 8 bases at V and 1 base at J, leaving 1 base unmatched. Points from the study as a whole: Despite large depth, sorted-subset datasets appeared incompletely sequenced. Around 5% was the fraction of naive CD4 clonotypes found shared across several donors. Clonotype sharing among donors was expected to depend on sequencing depth.

Sequencing was carried out using naive CD4+ T cells from PBMCs. Subset described: CD45RA+ positively selected. J is TRBJ2-2 and V is TRBV7-3; 7 bases map to TRBD2. The origin of this receptor is a man between 18 and 29 years old in good health. Some clones in this sample may be carry-over from other donors' samples. CDR3 in amino acids: CASASGNTGELFF. The CDR3 DNA reads as TGTGCCAGCGCTAGCGGGAACACCGGGGAGCTGTTTTTT.